The 21 T cell receptor beta chains presented below share a single source sample, sequenced in a study of T cell responses to AZD1222 COVID-19 vaccine (dated by TCRdb to the early 2020s). The library relied on the immunoSEQ multiplex PCR assay. TCRdb's version of the immuneACCESS table is confined to in-frame rearrangements and falls short of the full clone set. An unresolved V gene accounts for under half of the shortfall where checked; the remainder is of unknown origin. The sample table records approximately 180,000 clones; 85% to 90% of these occur just once. The ten largest make up around 1.6% of the sample. In the paper's terms, the time point label means: baseline before first vaccination. The specimen comprised peripheral blood, sampled on day 0 of AZD1222 vaccination. The receptor source for this set is an adult in good health.

The chain couples TRBV2 to TRBJ1-5, with D possibly being TRBD1 (5 bases). This CDR3 is 17 amino acids long. Trimming removed 1 base from V and 0 bases from J, with 13 bases in between. Germline assignment: CDR1 SNHLY and CDR2 FYNNEI. The CDR3 protein is CASSEVLTGYSNQPQHF. The CDR3, as DNA: TGTGCCAGCAGTGAAGTTCTTACAGGATATAGCAATCAGCCCCAGCATTTT.

This chain uses TRBV5-8 with TRBJ1-4; D possibly corresponds to TRBD1 (5 bases). The length of the CDR3 is 13 residues. The V end was cut by 2 bases, the J end by 7 bases, with 9 bases between. Germline CDR1 and CDR2: SGHTS and YDEGEE. The DNA of the CDR3 is TGTGCCAGCAGCTTCTCAGGGATTGAAAAACTGTTTTTT. Translated: CASSFSGIEKLFF.

The chain recombines TRBV19 with TRBJ2-1; D gene uncertain. CDR1 is LNHDA and CDR2 is SQIVND in the germline V gene (reference sequence). The CDR3 is made up of 11 amino acids. V was cut by 3 bases and J by 14 bases, with 11 bases left in between. CDR3: CASSMGQVEFF. CDR3 coding DNA: TGTGCCAGTAGTATGGGTCAGGTAGAGTTCTTC.

The chain couples TRBV9 to TRBJ2-6; perhaps D is TRBD1 or TRBD2 (5 bases each). V was trimmed by 0 bases and J by 2 bases, leaving 15 bases between them. The CDR3 is made up of 18 amino acids. Looked up from germline, CDR1 is SGDLS and CDR2 is YYNGEE. In nucleotides, the CDR3 is TGTGCCAGCAGCGTAGGGGATAGGCAGGGAGCTGGGGCCAACGTCCTGACTTTC. This gives the protein CASSVGDRQGAGANVLTF.

The rearrangement joins TRBV24-1 to TRBJ2-5, with TRBD2 matching 7 bases. This CDR3 is built from 16 residues. Per germline, CDR1 KGHDR and CDR2 SFDVKD. The ends lost 0 bases at V and 4 bases at J; junction bases unmatched: 7. The CDR3 region is CATSDLGDGGGETQYF. Written as DNA, the CDR3 is TGTGCCACCAGTGATTTGGGAGACGGCGGGGGAGAGACCCAGTACTTC.

The chain has TRBV28 and TRBJ1-4, with 11 positions matching TRBD1. The trim removed 7 bases at V and 7 bases at J, leaving 8 bases unmatched. CDR1 and CDR2 (germline): MDHEN, SYDVKM. The CDR3 contains 15 residues. The DNA for the CDR3 is TGTGCCAGCACCCCCCCGGGACAGGGGGTTGAAAAACTGTTTTTT. This encodes CASTPPGQGVEKLFF.

A word on this clone: This sample includes further DNA sequences coding for the same CDR3. V usage is TRBV7-6 and J usage is TRBJ1-3; D is uncertain. The germline CDR1 and CDR2 sequences are SGHVS and FNYEAQ. Trimming removed 0 bases from V and 0 bases from J, with 9 bases in between. The CDR3 is 16 amino acids. The CDR3 region is CASSLASGISGNTIYF. DNA of the CDR3: TGTGCCAGCAGCTTAGCGTCGGGGATCTCTGGAAACACCATATATTTT.

This sequence joins TRBV18 and TRBJ1-1; maybe TRBD1 (6 bases). In germline, CDR1 is KGHSH, CDR2 LQKENI. The CDR3 spans 15 residues. Between the trimmed V and J ends, which lost 6 bases and 0 bases, there was a span of 14 bases. The CDR3 here is CASSPYRDMNTEAFF. DNA of the CDR3: TGTGCCAGCTCGCCTTACAGGGATATGAACACTGAAGCTTTCTTT.

The chain uses TRBV5-1 and TRBJ1-1; TRBD1 aligns across 7 bases. V was pared by 4 bases and J by 7 bases, with 7 bases of the junction left unmatched. CDR3 length: 13 amino acids. CDR1 and CDR2 from the germline V gene are SGHRS and YFSETQ. For the CDR3, the DNA is TGCGCCAGCAGCCCGGGGGGACAGAATGAAGCTTTCTTT. Translating gives CASSPGGQNEAFF.

This clone was found a few times. V gene TRBV3-1 (or the pseudogene TRBV3-2) combines with J gene TRBJ2-1; possible D gene TRBD2, 6 bases. CDR3 length equals 13 residues. With 1 base removed from V and 9 bases from J, the gap between germline ends came to 10 bases. Germline V lookup: CDR1 LGHDT, CDR2 YNNKEL (reference sequence). CDR3 sequence: CASSQAHGGEQFF. The CDR3, as DNA: TGTGCCAGCAGCCAAGCCCACGGGGGTGAGCAGTTCTTC.

This clone was counted a single time. The chain is built from TRBV19 and TRBJ2-7; TRBD1 matches 9 bases. The CDR3 loop spans 15 amino acids. CDR1 and CDR2 from the germline V gene are LNHDA and SQIVND (reference sequence). The V gene end was trimmed by 6 bases and the J gene end by 3 bases; junction bases not matched to a gene: 9. The CDR3 loop is CASSLRTGVGYEQYV. As DNA, the CDR3 is TGTGCCAGTAGCCTTCGGACAGGGGTTGGCTACGAGCAGTACGTC.

The chain is built from TRBV5-1 and TRBJ1-4, with D unresolved. Germline CDR1 and CDR2: SGHRS and YFSETQ. CDR3 length: 13 amino acids. Between the trimmed V and J ends, which lost 1 base and 8 bases, there was a span of 9 bases. The CDR3 DNA reads as TGCGCCAGCAGCTTGAATGGGAACGAAAAACTGTTTTTT. Translating it yields CASSLNGNEKLFF.

This chain joins TRBV19 and TRBJ2-2, with D possibly being TRBD1 (5 bases). The germline gives CDR1 LNHDA, CDR2 SQIVND (reference sequence). The CDR3 is made up of 16 amino acids. V dropped 0 bases and J dropped 7 bases, with 15 bases sitting between them. The CDR3 nucleotides are TGTGCCAGTAGTATAGATCCAGGGTGGCGCTTCGGGGAGCTGTTTTTT. This encodes CASSIDPGWRFGELFF.

The V call is TRBV5-1, the J call TRBJ2-5; D tentatively reads TRBD1 or TRBD2 (5 bases each). Deletions cut 4 bases from V and 3 bases from J, with 10 bases between. CDR1 is SGHRS, CDR2 YFSETQ, per germline. This CDR3 is built from 13 residues. CDR3 sequence: CASSGGPEETQYF. The CDR3 DNA sequence: TGCGCCAGCAGCGGGGGACCGGAAGAGACCCAGTACTTC. The full variable domain, completed using reference TRBV5-1 and TRBJ2-5, is KAGVTQTPRYLIKTRGQQVTLSCSPISGHRSVSWYQQTPGQGLQFLFEYFSETQRNKGNFPGRFSGRQFSNSRSEMNVSTLELGDSALYLCASSGGPEETQYFGPGTRLLVL.

The chain is built from TRBV5-1 and TRBJ2-3; D uncertain. Deletions cut 3 bases from V and 0 bases from J, with 8 bases between. Germline loops: CDR1 SGHRS, CDR2 YFSETQ. This CDR3 has 14 residues. CDR3 bases: TGCGCCAGCAGCTCGGAAAAGAGCACAGATACGCAGTATTTT. Its translation is CASSSEKSTDTQYF.

The gene calls are TRBV11-2 and TRBJ2-3; 7 bases are a match to TRBD2. The CDR3 is 14 residues long. Germline V gene data show CDR1 as SGHAT and CDR2 as FQNNGV. J lost 3 bases, V lost 5 bases, and 5 bases had no gene match. In DNA form, the CDR3 reads TGTGCCAGCAGCCTCGGGGAGGGGACAGATACGCAGTATTTT. Translation gives CASSLGEGTDTQYF.

The V and J genes are TRBV18 and TRBJ1-5, with 9 bases matching TRBD1. Germline CDR1 is KGHSH and CDR2 is LQKENI. V lost 3 bases and J lost 3; bases outside the gene matches: 6. The CDR3 spans 16 residues. This CDR3 reads CASSPQGQGVNQPQHF. Written as DNA, the CDR3 is TGTGCCAGCTCACCCCAGGGACAGGGTGTCAATCAGCCCCAGCATTTT.

The chain is built from TRBV12-3 or TRBV12-4 and TRBJ2-1; the D is unclear. V gave up 3 bases and J gave up 8 bases, with 11 bases separating them. The CDR3 is made up of 13 amino acids. The CDR3: CASSFEFSDEQFF. In DNA form, the CDR3 reads TGTGCCAGCAGTTTTGAGTTTTCGGATGAGCAGTTCTTC.

This rearrangement joins TRBV18 to TRBJ1-1; D perhaps matches TRBD1 (5 bases). From germline, CDR1 is KGHSH and CDR2 LQKENI. This CDR3 region has 14 residues. Trimming took off 5 bases at V and 0 bases at J, with 10 bases between the two ends. CDR3 coding DNA: TGTGCCAGCTCATCGACAGTCATGAACACTGAAGCTTTCTTT. Encoded protein: CASSSTVMNTEAFF.

This chain uses TRBV19 with TRBJ1-2; maybe TRBD1 (5 bases). Trimming cost V 4 bases and J 12 bases, with 12 bases left between them. CDR1 is LNHDA, CDR2 SQIVND, per germline (reference sequence). CDR3 size: 11 residues. CDR3 DNA sequence: TGTGCCAGTAGTACCGGGGCCGGCCACACCTTC. It is translated as CASSTGAGHTF. The full variable domain, with the rest looked up from reference TRBV19 and TRBJ1-2, is DGGITQSPKYLFRKEGQNVTLSCEQNLNHDAMYWYRQDPGQGLRLIYYSQIVNDFQKGDIAEGYSVSREKKESFPLTVTSAQKNPTAFYLCASSTGAGHTFGSGTRLTVV.

The chain has TRBV30 and TRBJ1-1, with D uncertain. V lost 2 bases, J lost 0 bases, and 10 bases lay in between. This CDR3 is 14 amino acids long. Germline assignment: CDR1 GTSNPN and CDR2 SVGIG (reference sequence). The chain's CDR3 is CAWSQAGLNTEAFF. CDR3 bases: TGTGCCTGGAGTCAGGCAGGTCTGAACACTGAAGCTTTCTTT.